Below, 8 T cell receptor beta chains from the same sample are listed, as sequenced in a study of T cell responses to AZD1222 COVID-19 vaccine. Sequenced by immunoSEQ multiplex PCR; TCRdb stores in-frame clones only, minus some. This sample has about 110,000 clones, with approximately 85% found just once. The sequences come from peripheral blood, collected on day 0 of AZD1222 vaccination. These receptors came from an adult in good health.

This chain links TRBV7-2 with TRBJ2-4; 14 bases align to TRBD2. CDR3 length: 17 residues. Germline values: CDR1 SGHTA, CDR2 FQGNSA. Germline trimming cut 1 base from V and 5 bases from J; bases unmatched to any gene: 4. Here the CDR3 DNA reads TGTGCCAGCAGCTTAGGAGGGACTAGCGGGAGCCAAAACATTCAGTACTTC. Encoded protein: CASSLGGTSGSQNIQYF.

V gene TRBV2 combines with J gene TRBJ1-2; D is undetermined. Germline V lookup: CDR1 SNHLY, CDR2 FYNNEI. The CDR3 consists of 14 residues. V was shortened by 4 bases and J by 4 bases, with 13 bases between the two germline ends. In DNA form, the CDR3 reads TGTGCCAGCAGTGGTGACGCCGGCTTCTATGGCTACACCTTC. The encoded protein is CASSGDAGFYGYTF.

A few counts support this clone. V is TRBV4-3 and J is TRBJ2-5; 9 positions agree with TRBD2. Germline CDR1 and CDR2: LGHNA and YSLEER. The length of the CDR3 is 18 residues. With 0 bases clipped from V and 9 bases from J, the junction kept 17 bases outside the gene matches. The CDR3 region is CASSQDVARGGVQGAQYF. The CDR3 DNA reads as TGCGCCAGCAGCCAAGATGTGGCACGCGGGGGGGTTCAGGGGGCCCAGTACTTC.

The gene calls are TRBV4-3 and TRBJ1-6, with TRBD1 matching over 7 bases. CDR1 is LGHNA and CDR2 is YSLEER in the germline V gene. Unmatched junction bases numbered 4, after V lost 0 bases and J lost 8 bases. CDR3 length: 15 residues. CDR3 protein: CASSQEYRGDSPLHF. The CDR3 DNA is TGCGCCAGCAGCCAAGAGTACAGGGGCGATTCACCCCTCCACTTT.

The chain has TRBV4-2 and TRBJ1-2; D is ambiguous. In germline, CDR1 is LGHNA, CDR2 YNFKEQ. This CDR3 contains 15 residues. V gave up 3 bases and J gave up 2 bases, with 13 bases separating them. CDR3 sequence: CASSQTKKRNYGYTF. The CDR3 region has the DNA TGTGCCAGCAGCCAGACTAAAAAGAGGAACTATGGCTACACCTTC.

To note about this clone: This sample also contains other DNA sequences that code for the same CDR3. This rearrangement joins TRBV28 to TRBJ1-5, with 9 positions matching TRBD1. In germline, CDR1 is MDHEN, CDR2 SYDVKM. V gave up 6 bases and J gave up 7 bases; unmatched junction bases: 4. There are 13 residues in the CDR3. The CDR3 spells CASRTGGGQPQHF. The CDR3 bases are TGTGCCAGCAGGACAGGGGGAGGACAGCCCCAGCATTTT. Combining the CDR3 with reference TRBV28 and TRBJ1-5 gives the whole variable domain DVKVTQSSRYLVKRTGEKVFLECVQDMDHENMFWYRQDPGLGLRLIYFSYDVKMKEKGDIPEGYSVSREKKERFSLILESASTNQTSMYLCASRTGGGQPQHFGDGTRLSIL.

This sequence joins TRBV5-4 and TRBJ2-1; D perhaps matches TRBD2 (5 bases). V was shortened by 3 bases and J by 8 bases, with 15 bases between the two germline ends. Looked up from germline, CDR1 is SGHNT and CDR2 is YYREEE (reference sequence). This CDR3 region has 14 residues. The CDR3 nucleotides read TGTGCCAGCAGCTCCCAGCGTCCGCGGGATGAGCAGTTCTTC. Protein product: CASSSQRPRDEQFF.

This rearrangement joins TRBV5-8 to TRBJ1-4; no reliable D call. The CDR3 consists of 15 residues. CDR1 and CDR2 from the germline V gene are SGHTS and YDEGEE. Trimming stripped 5 bases from V and 0 bases from J, with 11 bases between. CDR3 DNA: TGTGCCAGCAGGGGAGGACTGACAACTAATGAAAAACTGTTTTTT. Its protein product is CASRGGLTTNEKLFF.